This TCR beta chain was captured in a study of cytomegalovirus exposure and HLA in healthy donors. In the study overall: There were 117 million unique TCR beta sequences, drawn from about 180 million T cells, in an earlier analysis. General observations from the study: Of the V segments, some could not be distinguished, including TRBV6-2 and TRBV6-3, and were excluded. In a later analysis, CMV-associated beta chains were mostly HLA-associated, it appeared.

V shed 6 bases, J shed 4 bases, and the junction held 9 bases outside the gene matches. The germline V gene encodes CDR1 ENHRY and CDR2 SYGVKD. The CDR3 is 15 residues long. Primers: 60 Vbeta forward and 13 Jbeta reverse. TCRdb's table, derived via immunoSEQ multiplex PCR, lists solely in-frame clones and lacks some. The table lists 80,000 to 100,000 clones, 55% to 65% of them singletons. This clone occurred a few times. The antigen remains undetermined. Sequencing was done on a sample of PBMCs. The chain employs TRBV10-3 and TRBJ1-1, with 9 bases lining up with TRBD1. The source of this sequence is a woman aged 40 to 50 in good health and CMV-seropositive. CDR3 sequence reads: CAIRETGQGGTEAFF. CDR3 sequence (DNA): TGTGCCATCAGGGAAACGGGACAGGGAGGCACTGAAGCTTTCTTT.